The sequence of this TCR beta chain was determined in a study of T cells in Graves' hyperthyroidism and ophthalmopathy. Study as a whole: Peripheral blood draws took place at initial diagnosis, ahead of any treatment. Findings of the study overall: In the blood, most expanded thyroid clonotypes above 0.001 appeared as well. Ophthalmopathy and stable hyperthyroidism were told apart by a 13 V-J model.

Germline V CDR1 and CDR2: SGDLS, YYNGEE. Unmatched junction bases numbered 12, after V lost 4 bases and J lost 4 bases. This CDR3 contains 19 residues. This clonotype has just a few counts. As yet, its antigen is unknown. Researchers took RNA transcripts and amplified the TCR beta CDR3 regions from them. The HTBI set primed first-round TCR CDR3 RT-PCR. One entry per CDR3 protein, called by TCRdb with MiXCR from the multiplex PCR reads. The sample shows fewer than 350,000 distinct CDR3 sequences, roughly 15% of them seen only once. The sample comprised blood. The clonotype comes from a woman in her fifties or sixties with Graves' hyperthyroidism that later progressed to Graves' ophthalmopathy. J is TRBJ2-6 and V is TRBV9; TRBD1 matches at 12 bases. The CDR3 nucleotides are TGTGCCAGCAGCTTGACACCGGGACAGGGGGCGGGAGGGGCCAACGTCCTGACTTTC. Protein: CASSLTPGQGAGGANVLTF.